This is a list of T cell receptor beta chains from one sample in a study of CD8 T cells in ankylosing spondylitis. TCRdb fed the 5' RACE reads into MiXCR, producing one record per CDR3 protein. The sample has a few hundred thousand distinct CDR3 sequences, approximately 17% seen once. The sample comprised blood, either unsorted or a sorted T cell fraction (not recorded which). The receptors shown here come from a male donor with ankylosing spondylitis. CDR3s include the opening cysteine and the closing phenylalanine or tryptophan. A D gene is named only where the DNA matches it firmly. Only part of the rows carry a size: once, few, many, or a class if the clone is expanded.

clone_size d_call j_call v_call cdr3_aa cdr3_nt
few - TRBJ2-7 TRBV12-3/TRBV12-4 CASSLDLGLGEQYF TGTGCCAGCAGCCTGGATTTGGGTTTGGGCGAGCAGTACTTC
- TRBD2 TRBJ2-3 TRBV19 CATTSGRALDTQYF TGTGCCACCACGTCCGGGAGGGCCCTAGATACGCAGTATTTT
few TRBD1 TRBJ1-4 TRBV5-1 CASSWGQDATNEKLFF TGCGCCAGCAGCTGGGGACAGGATGCAACTAATGAAAAACTGTTTTTT
few - TRBJ2-5 TRBV20-1 CSATQKETQYF TGCAGTGCCACACAAAAAGAGACCCAGTACTTC
few TRBD1 TRBJ1-2 TRBV30 CAWTDRDYGYTF TGTGCCTGGACCGACAGGGACTATGGCTACACCTTC
- - TRBJ2-6 TRBV12-3/TRBV12-4 CASSLGQPGANVLTF TGTGCCAGCAGTTTAGGCCAACCTGGGGCCAACGTCCTGACTTTC
few TRBD2 TRBJ2-1 TRBV6-5 CASSYGGGGWEQFF TGTGCCAGCAGTTACGGCGGGGGAGGTTGGGAGCAGTTCTTC
- - TRBJ2-2 TRBV2 CASRMGAPNTGELFF TGTGCCAGTCGAATGGGGGCACCAAACACCGGGGAGCTGTTTTTT
- TRBD1 TRBJ2-7 TRBV6-5 CASSYGTGAPYEQYF TGTGCCAGCAGTTACGGGACAGGGGCTCCCTACGAGCAGTACTTC
few TRBD1 TRBJ1-5 TRBV6-1 CASSPRGQGANQPQHF TGTGCCAGCAGTCCCCGAGGACAGGGAGCAAATCAGCCCCAGCATTTT
many - TRBJ2-3 TRBV21-1 CASSKQKLVVRDTQYF TGTGCCAGCAGCAAGCAGAAACTAGTGGTTAGAGATACGCAGTATTTT
- TRBD1 TRBJ2-1 TRBV6-1 CASSTGTGGIEQFF TGTGCCAGCAGCACCGGGACAGGGGGCATTGAGCAGTTCTTC
few TRBD1 TRBJ1-5 TRBV7-8 CASSPQGAYQPQHF TGTGCCAGCAGCCCCCAGGGGGCATATCAGCCCCAGCATTTT
few TRBD1 TRBJ1-3 TRBV6-1 CASNRGQGLGNTIYF TGTGCCAGCAACCGGGGACAGGGGTTGGGAAACACCATATATTTT
- - TRBJ1-2 TRBV29-1 CSVEGSGIYGYTF TGCAGCGTTGAAGGGTCAGGGATCTATGGCTACACCTTC
- - TRBJ1-3 TRBV20-1 CSAHRRSGYSGNTIYF TGCAGTGCTCACAGGAGGTCCGGATACTCTGGAAACACCATATATTTT
- - TRBJ2-7 TRBV2 CASSVTGFYEQYF TGTGCCAGCAGTGTAACAGGATTTTACGAGCAGTACTTC
few - TRBJ1-1 TRBV20-1 CSARFGDAGTEAFF TGCAGTGCTAGATTCGGGGACGCGGGCACTGAAGCTTTCTTT
few - TRBJ2-5 TRBV20-1 CSARGPQATQETQYF TGCAGTGCTAGAGGACCACAGGCCACTCAAGAGACCCAGTACTTC
few - TRBJ1-1 TRBV20-1 CSAGSGGANTEAFF TGCAGTGCTGGCTCGGGGGGCGCGAACACTGAAGCTTTCTTT
few - TRBJ1-2 TRBV12-3/TRBV12-4 CASSPSPVLGYTF TGTGCCAGCAGTCCGAGTCCCGTTCTGGGCTACACCTTC